Sequencing of this T cell receptor (beta chain) was carried out in a study of cytomegalovirus exposure and HLA in healthy donors. The study ran its PCR with 60 Vbeta and 13 Jbeta primers. Clones were sequenced by immunoSEQ multiplex PCR, and TCRdb holds only the in-frame ones, with some missing. This repertoire shows some 65,000 clones, almost 80% found once; its top ten account for less than 3.5%. Findings of the study overall: The investigators catalogued about 170 TCR beta chains as cytomegalovirus-associated.

Concerning this clone itself: Its antigen remains unknown.

This CDR3 region has 16 residues. V dropped 2 bases and J dropped 4 bases, with 18 bases sitting between them. Germline CDR1 WSHSY, CDR2 SAAADI. This TCR came from a girl aged 10 to 17 in good health and CMV-seropositive. The sequencing sample was made of PBMCs. This chain joins TRBV10-2 and TRBJ2-7, with TRBD2 as a possible D gene (7 bases). The CDR3: CASSEISRGGGYEQYF. The CDR3 DNA reads TGCGCCAGCAGTGAGATATCTAGGGGGGGCGGTTACGAGCAGTACTTC.